This T cell receptor (beta chain) appears in the sequencing data of a study of T cells after yellow fever vaccination (dated by TCRdb to about 2019). Regarding the complete study: The SMART-Seq v4 Ultra Low Input RNA kit was used to prepare libraries from fractions with low cell numbers. Bulk TCR alpha and beta repertoires were sequenced longitudinally to track T-cell clones before and after primary and booster YFV17D yellow fever vaccination. The cohort comprised two healthy male donors, one aged 18 to 30 and one aged 30 to 40 years. Bulk PBMC replicates and cell subsets were isolated from blood drawn at multiple timepoints before and after both primary and secondary immunization.

This clonotype has just a few counts. No cognate antigen has been identified for it. No much larger clone is present one base from it, and per-base qualities are unavailable. CDR1 MNHEY and CDR2 SVGAGI were looked up in the germline V gene. The CDR3 runs 15 residues from the cysteine to the phenylalanine. Only CDR3 DNA is held: 45 bases, read in frame from base 1. Trimming costs V 6 bases and J 0 bases, and their ends lie 12 bases apart. TCRdb lists the instrument as Illumina NovaSeq 6000. TCR cDNA was made using 5'RACE template switching, a step that added a universal primer site and unique molecular identifiers. Priming for cDNA synthesis came from both the TCR alpha and TCR beta constant segments. Library amplification used two PCR steps, and the second PCR step added sample barcodes and sequencing adapters. Sequencing of libraries was done on Illumina HiSeq 2500 (2x100 bp) or NovaSeq (2x150 bp). Processing in the source paper ran as follows. Reads were demultiplexed and collapsed into UMI consensus sequences with MIGEC, and V(D)J alignment was performed with MiXCR. Using edgeR on replicate PBMC samples, clonotypes were called vaccine-responding if FDR was below 0.01 and the log2 fold change was above 5 up to day 15. Each bulk clonotype received a CD4 or CD8 identity based on whether the sequenced CD4 or CD8 repertoire contained that clonotype at higher abundance. Clones were called with MiXCR by TCRdb after fastp trimmed the public reads at Q25, and only in-frame beta chains were retained. Each CDR3 protein appears once, grouped with its most common genes and DNA. The V and J calls were determined by TCRdb, not by the authors. In this sample the table shows hundreds of thousands of distinct CDR3 sequences, about an eighth of which occur a single time. The ten largest clones take up 3% to 4% of the sample.

Reading the label with the study, this specimen's treatment or condition is: live attenuated yellow fever vaccine strain. A standard Ficoll-Paque protocol was used to isolate PBMCs from peripheral blood. Dynabeads CD4 and CD8 positive selection kits were used to isolate CD4 and CD8 T-cell fractions. TriZol was used to extract RNA from bulk PBMCs, CD4 and CD8 fractions, and dextramer-positive and dextramer-negative fractions. Broad study findings and their caveats: The secondary T-cell response was found to be weaker but faster than the primary response, with a peak reached on day 5 rather than on day 15. Because abundant contaminating clonotypes from the bulk population could be contained in FACS-sorted repertoires, computational filtering was required. Only a couple of donors were included in the study, so the extent to which the findings can be generalized is limited. Most clones expanded after primary vaccination were re-detected after the booster (approximately 96% of CD4 and 88% of CD8), suggesting broad memory maintenance. A small fraction of clonotypes appeared in both the CD4 and CD8 compartments, likely as a result of convergent recombination.

The source was CD4+ T cells sorted from PBMCs, collected 15 days after the yellow fever booster vaccination. This TCR derives from a man between 18 and 29 years old who received the YFV17D yellow fever vaccine. The sequence links TRBV6-5 to TRBJ1-3; the D gene is not confidently resolved. The CDR3 reads as follows: CASSPGRNSGNTIYF. The DNA sequence is as follows: TGTGCCAGCAGCCCCGGGAGAAACTCTGGAAACACCATATATTTT.